This T cell receptor beta chain was identified during a study of blood T cell repertoires in COVID-19 (TCRdb year 2020). Turning to the overall study: The collaborator samples originated in the United States, Italy and Spain and spanned the acute and convalescent phases of COVID-19. HLA class I and class II types, where available, came from metadata supplied by the sample provider rather than from assay-based typing. The repertoires were released in a freely available public database meant as a resource for research on the immune response to SARS-CoV-2. Nearly every sample came with metadata listing a de-identified subject ID, COVID-19 status, age in years and sex. Samples came from the ongoing ImmuneRACE study (first 160 participants) plus 1,254 subjects from 6 global collaborators. Subjects who had been exposed to COVID-19, were actively infected with it, or had recovered from it provided the deeply sampled blood TCRbeta repertoires that made up the dataset. The prospective study material was composed of cDNA or gDNA derived from T cells, B-cell-depleted T cells, or PBMCs. Points the paper makes about the study in general: The quantity of clinical and demographic metadata differed by source and by participant and was supplied without curation.

V is cut back by 5 bases and J by 4 bases, with 9 bases in the junction unmatched. Measured from the cysteine to the phenylalanine, the CDR3 is 15 residues long. The kept DNA is CDR3 alone, 45 bases in frame from the first base. The germline V gene provides CDR1 SGHDT and CDR2 YYEEEE. Each collaborating institution followed its own protocols to collect whole blood in K2EDTA tubes. For TCRbeta analysis, collaborators shipped samples in one of three forms: frozen whole blood, isolated PBMCs, or DNA extracted from either of those sample types. TCRbeta CDR3 regions were amplified from genomic DNA using the immunoSEQ Assay, a bias-controlled multiplex PCR. Concerning the study's data processing: The number of nucleated cells in each sample was estimated by amplification of reference gene primers within the assay. To quantify the absolute abundance of each unique TCRbeta CDR3 rearrangement, sequence reads were collapsed and filtered. For each sample, productive Simpson clonality was calculated by taking the square root of Simpson's diversity index across productive rearrangements. TCRdb holds this immuneACCESS table with in-frame rearrangements only. Some clones are missing; in checked studies, unresolved V genes explain under half, and the rest has no known cause. V, J and clone size were drawn from that table, and D and trimming were deduced from the DNA. For this sample there are 45,000 to 65,000 clones; 85% to 95% appear just once. Together, the top ten hold approximately 2.8% of the sample.

This clone was counted a few times. No cognate antigen has been identified for it. No clone much larger than this one lies a single base away; base qualities are absent. This receptor was taken from a human donor in a cohort sampled during active COVID-19. What was sequenced was peripheral blood. The chain uses TRBV5-6 and TRBJ2-1; the central 7 bases match TRBD1. The CDR3 is CASRAWTGVYNEQFF. The nucleotide sequence is TGTGCCAGCAGGGCTTGGACAGGAGTTTACAATGAGCAGTTCTTC.